This T cell receptor beta chain is from a study of T cells in Graves' hyperthyroidism and ophthalmopathy. Study outcomes and limitations: Model-based prediction identified ophthalmopathy a median roughly 5.9 months prior to its onset.

RNA transcripts were the template for amplifying TCR beta CDR3 regions. In the first-round RT-PCR of the TCR CDR3, the HTBI primer set was used. Each CDR3 protein gets one entry after TCRdb re-called the multiplex PCR reads with MiXCR. The sample contains some 510,000 distinct CDR3 sequences, 20% of which appear only once. In the case of this clonotype: No antigen is known for it.

Germline values: CDR1 KGHDR, CDR2 SFDVKD. This CDR3 has 15 amino acids. V lost 3 bases, J lost 5 bases, and 7 bases stayed unmatched. The sequence was obtained from a man between 18 and 35 years old with Graves' hyperthyroidism. This chain uses TRBV24-1 with TRBJ2-5; 8 nucleotides match TRBD1. The source material was blood. CDR3 coding DNA: TGTGCCACCAGTGATCTTCAGGGGGCTTTGGAGACCCAGTACTTC. It encodes CATSDLQGALETQYF.